Presented here are 21 T cell receptor beta chains from one specimen sequenced in a study of CD8+CD57+ T cells in acquired aplastic anemia. CDR3 and TCR beta VDJ profiling relied on a genomic DNA template. TCRdb processed the reads anew with MiXCR; each CDR3 protein has one entry. The data show 350,000 to 450,000 distinct CDR3 sequences, 55% to 75% seen once. The sample was sorted CD4+, CD8+, or CD8+CD57+ T cells (not recorded which) from PBMCs. The origin of the receptors is a human donor in good health, serving as a control.

The count of this clonotype is one. The chain combines TRBV20-1 with TRBJ2-6, with D unresolved. Germline V gives CDR1 DFQATT, CDR2 SNEGSKA (reference sequence). V was cut by 0 bases and J by 11 bases, with 14 bases left in between. This CDR3 is built from 14 residues. This CDR3 reads CSARDPSDSDVLTF. DNA of the CDR3: TGCAGTGCTAGAGATCCCTCCGACTCGGACGTCCTGACTTTC.

This rearrangement joins TRBV20-1 to TRBJ1-5, with D possibly being TRBD1 (5 bases). Germline values: CDR1 DFQATT, CDR2 SNEGSKA (reference sequence). V was cut by 3 bases and J by 3 bases, with 21 bases left in between. The CDR3 totals 17 residues. The CDR3 protein is CSASGSGGSDFNQPQHF. The CDR3 DNA follows: TGCAGTGCTAGTGGTAGCGGGGGGTCCGATTTCAATCAGCCCCAGCATTTT.

This clonotype was seen at least ten times. The V call is TRBV20-1, the J call TRBJ1-2, with D uncertain. V lost 0 bases and J lost 6, with 17 bases in between. This CDR3 contains 15 residues. Germline assignment: CDR1 DFQATT and CDR2 SNEGSKA (reference sequence). This chain's CDR3 is CSAREVGRRTDGYTF. As DNA, the CDR3 is TGCAGTGCTAGAGAGGTCGGACGCAGGACCGATGGCTACACCTTC.

This clonotype was seen ten or more times. J is TRBJ2-7 and V is TRBV19; D is unresolved. Trimming cost V 3 bases and J 7 bases, with 13 bases left between them. The CDR3 is 13 amino acids. Germline assignment: CDR1 LNHDA and CDR2 SQIVND (reference sequence). CDR3 nucleotide sequence: TGTGCCAGTAGTATTCTGGTGAGGAGTGAGCAGTACTTC. It codes for CASSILVRSEQYF.

This CDR3 is CSARALAGGYEQYF. The CDR3 bases are TGCAGTGCTAGAGCCCTGGCGGGTGGGTACGAGCAGTACTTC. This sequence joins TRBV20-1 and TRBJ2-7, with D perhaps matching TRBD2 (5 bases). Trimming took 1 base from V and 4 from J, leaving 14 bases between them. CDR1 and CDR2 from the germline V gene are DFQATT and SNEGSKA (reference sequence). This CDR3 region has 14 residues.

This clonotype was recorded at least ten times. The genes are TRBV19 and TRBJ1-5, with 8 bases that match TRBD1. Germline V gives CDR1 LNHDA, CDR2 SQIVND (reference sequence). V shed 5 bases, J shed 7 bases, and the junction held 10 bases outside the gene matches. The CDR3 has 15 amino acids. The CDR3 here is CASSYTGGMGQPQHF. The CDR3 DNA follows: TGTGCCAGTAGTTATACAGGGGGTATGGGCCAGCCCCAGCATTTT.

Note on this clonotype: A read error may account for a junction end that differs from germline. V and J are TRBV7-3 and TRBJ2-1, with 8 bases that match TRBD1. Looked up from germline, CDR1 is SGHTA and CDR2 is FQGTGA. The CDR3 has 14 residues. CDR3 nucleotide sequence: TGTGCCAGCAGCTTAACACAGGGGGAGTTGTATGGCTACTTC. This gives the protein CASSLTQGELYGYF.

Notes on this clonotype: A junction boundary mismatches the germline segment, possibly from a read error. This chain links TRBV15 with TRBJ1-1; D might be TRBD1 (6 bases). From germline, CDR1 is LNHNV and CDR2 YYDKDF (reference sequence). CDR3 length: 13 amino acids. The CDR3 region has the DNA TGTGCCACCAGCAGAACAGGGAACACTGAAGCCTTCTTT. This translates into CATSRTGNTEAFF.

This clonotype was observed many times. In DNA, the CDR3 is TGTGCCAGCAGCGTCGACTCCGGCTCGCAGACCCAGTACTTC. As protein: CASSVDSGSQTQYF. The J gene is TRBJ2-5, the V gene TRBV9; D is ambiguous. This CDR3 has 14 residues. Germline loops: CDR1 SGDLS, CDR2 YYNGEE. Trimming took 2 bases from V and 6 from J, leaving 14 bases between them.

The V call is TRBV20-1, the J call TRBJ2-3; no clear D. Deletions cut 7 bases from V and 6 bases from J, with 11 bases between. The length of the CDR3 is 11 residues. Germline assignment: CDR1 DFQATT and CDR2 SNEGSKA (reference sequence). CDR3 residues: CSVKSRDTQYF. CDR3 in DNA: TGCAGTGTTAAGTCGCGGGATACGCAGTATTTT.

At least ten counts were recorded for this clonotype. The chain joins TRBV5-6 to TRBJ2-5, with 7 bases lining up with TRBD2. Trimming cost V 4 bases and J 2 bases; bases outside gene matches: 11. The CDR3 runs 16 residues. Germline CDR1 reads SGHDT; CDR2 reads YYEEEE. This CDR3 reads CASSRTTGGFQETQYF. CDR3 sequence (DNA): TGTGCCAGCAGCCGGACTACGGGGGGATTTCAAGAGACCCAGTACTTC.

The genes are TRBV7-6 and TRBJ1-3; possible D gene TRBD1, 6 bases. Germline V CDR1 and CDR2: SGHVS, FNYEAQ. The V end was cut by 0 bases, the J end by 13 bases, with 22 bases between. The CDR3 covers 16 residues. CDR3 amino acids: CASSLARRGANNEIYF. The DNA of the CDR3 is TGTGCCAGCAGCTTAGCGCGGAGGGGGGCTAACAATGAGATATATTTT.

The chain employs TRBV24-1 and TRBJ1-5; perhaps TRBD1 as D (5 bases). Germline values: CDR1 KGHDR, CDR2 SFDVKD. V lost 3 bases to trimming and J lost 5 bases, with 10 bases between them. The CDR3 consists of 14 residues. CDR3 loop: CATSDATGHQPQHF. DNA of the CDR3: TGTGCCACCAGTGATGCTACGGGGCATCAGCCCCAGCATTTT.

The sample holds a few counts of this clonotype. The V gene is TRBV7-2, the J gene TRBJ2-1, with TRBD2 matching 7 bases. V lost 4 bases to trimming and J lost 11 bases; unmatched junction nucleotides: 8. The CDR3 has 13 amino acids. Germline V lookup: CDR1 SGHTA, CDR2 FQGNSA. The CDR3 here is CASSSQGGDQQFF. The DNA of the CDR3 is TGTGCCAGCAGCTCCCAGGGAGGGGATCAGCAGTTCTTC.

A word on this clonotype: The junction does not match germline at one end; this may be a read error. This rearrangement joins TRBV10-3 to TRBJ1-6, with a weak D call TRBD1 (5 bases). This CDR3 has 14 amino acids. Germline V gene lookup returns CDR1 ENHRY and CDR2 SYGVKD. The CDR3 DNA is TGTGCCAGCAGTTGGGACTCCTATAATTCAGACCGCCACTTT. Translating gives CASSWDSYNSDRHF.

Remarks on this clonotype: Since a much larger clone is just one base distant, this may be a read error. This chain uses TRBV7-8 with TRBJ2-7; a possible D gene is TRBD2 (6 bases). This CDR3 has 15 residues. CDR1 is SGHVS and CDR2 is FQNEAQ in the germline V gene. CDR3 amino acids: CASSLGLGGLYEQCF. The CDR3 nucleotides read TGTGCCAGCAGCCTCGGCCTGGGAGGACTTTACGAGCAGTGCTTC.

The chain combines TRBV15 with TRBJ1-6; D might be TRBD1 (5 bases). V was trimmed by 1 base and J by 3 bases, leaving 7 bases between them. The CDR3 totals 15 residues. Germline V lookup: CDR1 LNHNV, CDR2 YYDKDF (reference sequence). The CDR3 DNA reads TGTGCCACCAGCAGAGGGGGGTTCTATAATTCACCCCTCCACTTT. Translation gives CATSRGGFYNSPLHF. The complete variable domain, with remaining parts taken from reference TRBV15 and TRBJ1-6, reads DAMVIQNPRYQVTQFGKPVTLSCSQTLNHNVMYWYQQKSSQAPKLLFHYYDKDFNNEADTPDNFQSRRPNTSFCFLDIRSPGLGDTAMYLCATSRGGFYNSPLHFGNGTRLTVT.

The rearrangement links TRBV15 to TRBJ2-3; 7 bases fit TRBD2. Trimming at V came to 3 bases and at J to 2 bases, leaving 14 bases not matched to a gene. Germline V gene data show CDR1 as LNHNV and CDR2 as YYDKDF (reference sequence). The CDR3 spans 18 residues. The CDR3 DNA reads as TGTGCCACCAGCAGCCCCGATCCAGGGCGGGGGATCACAGATACGCAGTATTTT. Residues: CATSSPDPGRGITDTQYF.

The chain employs TRBV20-1 and TRBJ2-7; D is possibly TRBD2 (6 bases). The V end was cut by 3 bases, the J end by 6 bases, with 18 bases between. This CDR3 region has 14 residues. CDR1 is DFQATT, CDR2 SNEGSKA, per germline (reference sequence). The CDR3 nucleotides are TGCAGTGCTAGGGGGGGTCAGGGCGGTATCGAGCAGTACTTC. Translation: CSARGGQGGIEQYF.

This clonotype is a singleton in its sample. The final CDR3 position lacks the conserved phenylalanine or tryptophan, pointing to a likely read error. The genes are TRBV10-3 and TRBJ1-1, with D hard to call. The V gene's germline CDR1 is ENHRY and CDR2 SYGVKD. The germline V and J ends were trimmed by 1 base and 8 bases, with 14 bases remaining between them. The CDR3 length is 14 residues. Here the CDR3 DNA reads TGTGCCATCAGTGAGTACAAGAAAAACATGGAAGCTTTCATT. Its protein product is CAISEYKKNMEAFI.

This rearrangement joins TRBV2 to TRBJ1-6, with 7 positions matching TRBD1. Trimming cost V 6 bases and J 10 bases; bases outside gene matches: 12. The germline V gene has CDR1 SNHLY and CDR2 FYNNEI. There are 15 residues in the CDR3. CDR3 DNA sequence: TGTGCCAGCAGGACAGGGACACTTGTAGACTCACCCCTCCACTTT. Translation gives CASRTGTLVDSPLHF.